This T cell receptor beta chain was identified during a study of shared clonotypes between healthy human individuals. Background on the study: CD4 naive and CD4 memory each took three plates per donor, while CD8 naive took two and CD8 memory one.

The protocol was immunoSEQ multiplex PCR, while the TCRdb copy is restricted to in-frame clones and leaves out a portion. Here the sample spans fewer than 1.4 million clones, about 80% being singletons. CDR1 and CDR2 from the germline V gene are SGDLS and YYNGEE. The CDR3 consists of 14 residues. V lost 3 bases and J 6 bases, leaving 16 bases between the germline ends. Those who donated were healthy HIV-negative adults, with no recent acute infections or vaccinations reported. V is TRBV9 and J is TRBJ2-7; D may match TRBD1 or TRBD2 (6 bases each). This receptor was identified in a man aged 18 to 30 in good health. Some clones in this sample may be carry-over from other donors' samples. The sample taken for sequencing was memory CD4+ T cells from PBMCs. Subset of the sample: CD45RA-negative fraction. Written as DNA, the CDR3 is TGTGCCAGCAGCGGAGGGGGGCGGTTTTCCGAGCAGTACTTC. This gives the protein CASSGGGRFSEQYF.